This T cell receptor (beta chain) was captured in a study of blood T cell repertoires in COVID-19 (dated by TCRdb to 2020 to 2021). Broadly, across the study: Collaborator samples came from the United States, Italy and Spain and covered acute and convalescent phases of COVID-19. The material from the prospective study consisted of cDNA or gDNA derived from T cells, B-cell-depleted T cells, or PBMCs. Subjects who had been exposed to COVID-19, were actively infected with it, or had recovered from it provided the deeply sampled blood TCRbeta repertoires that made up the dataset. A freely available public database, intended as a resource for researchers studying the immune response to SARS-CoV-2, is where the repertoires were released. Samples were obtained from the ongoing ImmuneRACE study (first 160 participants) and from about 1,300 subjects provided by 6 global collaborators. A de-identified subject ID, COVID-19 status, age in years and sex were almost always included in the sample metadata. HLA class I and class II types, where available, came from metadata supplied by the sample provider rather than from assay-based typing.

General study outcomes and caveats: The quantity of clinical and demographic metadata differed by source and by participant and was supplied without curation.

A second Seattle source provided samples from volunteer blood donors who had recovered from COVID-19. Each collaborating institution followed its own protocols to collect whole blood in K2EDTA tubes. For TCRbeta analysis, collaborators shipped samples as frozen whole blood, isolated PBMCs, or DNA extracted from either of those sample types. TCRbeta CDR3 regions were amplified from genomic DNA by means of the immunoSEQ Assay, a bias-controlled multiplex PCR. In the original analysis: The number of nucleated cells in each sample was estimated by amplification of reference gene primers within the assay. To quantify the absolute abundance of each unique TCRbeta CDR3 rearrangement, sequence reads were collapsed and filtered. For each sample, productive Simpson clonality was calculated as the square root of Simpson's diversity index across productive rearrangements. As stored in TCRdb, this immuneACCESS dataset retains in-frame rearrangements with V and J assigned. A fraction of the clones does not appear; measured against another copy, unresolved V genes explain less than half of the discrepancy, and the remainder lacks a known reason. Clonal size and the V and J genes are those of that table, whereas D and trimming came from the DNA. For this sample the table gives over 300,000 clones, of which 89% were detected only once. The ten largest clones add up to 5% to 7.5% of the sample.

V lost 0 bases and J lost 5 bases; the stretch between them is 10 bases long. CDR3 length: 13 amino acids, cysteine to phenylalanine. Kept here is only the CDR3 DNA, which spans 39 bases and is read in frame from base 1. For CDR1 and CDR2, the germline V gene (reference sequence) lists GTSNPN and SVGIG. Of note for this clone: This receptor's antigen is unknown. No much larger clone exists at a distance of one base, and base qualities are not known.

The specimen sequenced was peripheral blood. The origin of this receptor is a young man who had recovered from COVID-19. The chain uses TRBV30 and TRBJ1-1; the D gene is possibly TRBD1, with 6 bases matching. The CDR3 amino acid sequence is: CAWSVQGITEAFF. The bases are TGTGCCTGGAGTGTTCAGGGGATAACTGAAGCTTTCTTT.